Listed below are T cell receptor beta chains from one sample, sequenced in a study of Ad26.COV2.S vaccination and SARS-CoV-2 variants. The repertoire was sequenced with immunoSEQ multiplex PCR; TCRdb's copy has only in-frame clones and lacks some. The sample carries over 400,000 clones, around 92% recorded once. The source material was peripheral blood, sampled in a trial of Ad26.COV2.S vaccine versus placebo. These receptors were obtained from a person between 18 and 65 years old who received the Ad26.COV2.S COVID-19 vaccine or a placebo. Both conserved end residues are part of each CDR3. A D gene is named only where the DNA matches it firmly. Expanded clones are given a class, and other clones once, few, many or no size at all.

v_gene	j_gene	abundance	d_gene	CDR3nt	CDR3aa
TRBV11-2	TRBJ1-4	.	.	TGTGCCAGCAGGCGGCCGGGGTTGACTAATGAAAAACTGTTTTTT	CASRRPGLTNEKLFF
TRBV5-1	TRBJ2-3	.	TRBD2	TGCGCCAGCAGCATGGGGGACTACACAGATACGCAGTATTTT	CASSMGDYTDTQYF
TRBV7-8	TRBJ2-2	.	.	TGTGCCAGCAGCTCCGGTGCGGGCCTAGGGTCGGCCGGGGAGCTGTTTTTT	CASSSGAGLGSAGELFF
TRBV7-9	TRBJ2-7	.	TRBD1	TGTGCCAGCAGCCCGAGGACAGGAGCCTCCTACGAGCAGTACTTC	CASSPRTGASYEQYF
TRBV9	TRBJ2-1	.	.	TGTGCCAGCAGCGGGAGGGCGAGCGGACCTTACAATGAGCAGTTCTTC	CASSGRASGPYNEQFF
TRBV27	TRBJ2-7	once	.	TGTGCCAGCAGTCCCGAAGGGGGGGGGTACGAGCAGTACTTC	CASSPEGGGYEQYF
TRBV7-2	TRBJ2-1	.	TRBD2	TGTGCCAGCAGCCCGACTAGCGGGGGCTACAATGAGCAGTTCTTC	CASSPTSGGYNEQFF
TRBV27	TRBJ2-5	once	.	TGTGCCAGCAGTTTCAGGGGTGAGACCCAGTACTTC	CASSFRGETQYF
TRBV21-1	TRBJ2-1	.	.	TGTGCCAGCAGCAATCCGGGACTAGCGTTTTACAATGAGCAGTTCTTC	CASSNPGLAFYNEQFF
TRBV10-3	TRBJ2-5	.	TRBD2	TGTGCCATCAGCCTAGCGGGGGCGGGGGAGACCCAGTACTTC	CAISLAGAGETQYF
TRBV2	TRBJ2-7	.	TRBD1	TGTGCCAGCAGGCTAGGACAGGGGACCTACGAGCAGTACTTC	CASRLGQGTYEQYF
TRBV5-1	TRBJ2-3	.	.	TGCGCCAGCAGCTCCGGTGTTAGCACAGATACGCAGTATTTT	CASSSGVSTDTQYF
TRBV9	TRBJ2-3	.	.	TGTGCCAGCAGCGGGCACACAGGGACAGATACGCAGTATTTT	CASSGHTGTDTQYF
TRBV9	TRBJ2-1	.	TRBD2	TGTGCCAGCAGCGTCGGACTAGCGGGGGGGATGTCGACTTTTGGTGAGCAGTTCTTC	CASSVGLAGGMSTFGEQFF
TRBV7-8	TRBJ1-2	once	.	TGTGCCAGCAGCTTAGGGGTGGCGTATGGCTACACCTTC	CASSLGVAYGYTF
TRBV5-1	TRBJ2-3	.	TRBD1	TGCGCCAGCAACAGAGGACAGGGAGGAACAGATACGCAGTATTTT	CASNRGQGGTDTQYF
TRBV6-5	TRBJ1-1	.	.	TGTGCCAGCAGTTCCTTACAGGCTCCCAACACTGAAGCTTTCTTT	CASSSLQAPNTEAFF
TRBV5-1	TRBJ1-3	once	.	TGCGCCAGCAGCTTGGGACAGGCTGGAAACACCATATATTTT	CASSLGQAGNTIYF
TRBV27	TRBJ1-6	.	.	TGTGCCAGCAGTTCCCAGACAGTGTATAATTCACCCCTCCACTTT	CASSSQTVYNSPLHF
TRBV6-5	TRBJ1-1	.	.	TGTGCCAGCAGTCCTCTGATGGACACTGAAGCTTTCTTT	CASSPLMDTEAFF
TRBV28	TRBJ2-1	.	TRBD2	TGTGCCAGCAGCCCGGGGGGCTCCTACAATGAGCAGTTCTTC	CASSPGGSYNEQFF
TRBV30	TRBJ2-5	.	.	TGTGCCTGGGGCCGGGACACGGCGTCTGGGGCCCAGTACTTC	CAWGRDTASGAQYF
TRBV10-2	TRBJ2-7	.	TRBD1	TGCGCCAGCCGGACAGGGAGCGCCTACGAGCAGTACTTC	CASRTGSAYEQYF
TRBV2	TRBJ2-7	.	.	TGTGCCAGCAGAGTTACAGGGCGACCCTCCTACGAGCAGTACTTC	CASRVTGRPSYEQYF